Below, 22 T cell receptor beta chains from the same sample are listed, as sequenced in a study of early T cells in non-severe SARS-CoV-2 infection. Via MiXCR, TCRdb re-called the 5' RACE reads, giving one row per CDR3 protein. The data contain tens of thousands of distinct CDR3 sequences, around 6.6% of them singletons. The sequences come from whole blood, collected at baseline. These receptor sequences come from an adult who was a healthcare worker with PCR-confirmed SARS-CoV-2 infection or an uninfected control (not recorded which).

In its sample, this clonotype was seen many times. The CDR3 reads CASSFVAYEQYF. DNA for the CDR3: TGTGCCAGCAGCTTCGTAGCATATGAGCAGTACTTC. The rearrangement uses TRBV7-8 and TRBJ2-7; no firm D call. The CDR3 runs 12 residues. Germline V gene data show CDR1 as SGHVS and CDR2 as FQNEAQ. The V end was cut by 3 bases, the J end by 7 bases, with 10 bases between.

This sequence joins TRBV5-5 and TRBJ2-3; 9 positions match TRBD1. Per the germline V gene, CDR1 is SGHKS and CDR2 is YYEKEE (reference sequence). The CDR3 sequence is 17 residues long. Unmatched junction bases numbered 13, after V lost 2 bases and J lost 6 bases. The CDR3 is CASSFPYRDRARDTQYF. CDR3 nucleotides: TGTGCCAGCAGCTTCCCTTACCGGGACAGGGCCCGTGATACGCAGTATTTT.

V usage is TRBV4-3 and J usage is TRBJ2-2, with D perhaps given as TRBD1 or TRBD2 (6 bases each). The CDR3 runs 17 residues. The germline V gene has CDR1 LGHNA and CDR2 YSLEER. The V gene lost 4 bases and the J gene lost 5 bases, with 20 bases spanning the gap. Here the CDR3 DNA reads TGCGCCAGCAGCCGAAGAGGGGCGGGACATCGGACCGGGGAGCTGTTTTTT. The encoded protein is CASSRRGAGHRTGELFF.

This clonotype occurred many times. The rearrangement uses TRBV15 and TRBJ1-2, with D possibly TRBD1 on 5 matching bases. Trimming removed 4 bases from V and 3 bases from J, with 21 bases in between. There are 17 residues in the CDR3. Germline V gene data show CDR1 as LNHNV and CDR2 as YYDKDF (reference sequence). The DNA for the CDR3 is TGTGCCACCAGCACCGGGACCCTGCCCCCAGTAGACTATGGCTACACCTTC. Amino acid sequence: CATSTGTLPPVDYGYTF.

This clonotype was recorded a few times. This chain uses TRBV29-1 with TRBJ1-6; D possibly corresponds to TRBD1 (5 bases). The CDR3 is made up of 13 amino acids. The V and J ends lost 4 bases and 10 bases respectively, with 14 bases between them. Looked up from germline, CDR1 is SQVTM and CDR2 is ANQGSEA. CDR3 amino acids: CSVGGATGSPLHF. CDR3 DNA sequence: TGCAGCGTTGGCGGGGCGACCGGATCACCCCTCCACTTT.

In regard to this clonotype: A much larger clone is a single base away; this may be a read error. The chain recombines TRBV4-2 with TRBJ1-4; 11 nucleotides match TRBD1. Germline-derived CDR1 and CDR2 are LGHNA and YNFKEQ. V trimming: 2 bases; J trimming: 11 bases; junction bases outside the gene matches: 7. This CDR3 spans 15 amino acids. The CDR3 DNA reads TGTGCCAGCAGCCAAAGGACAGGGGGCGAGGATAAACTGTTTTTT. It encodes CASSQRTGGEDKLFF.

In regard to this clonotype: It may be a read error: a sequence one base away is much more abundant. V and J are TRBV6-2 or TRBV6-3 and TRBJ2-7, with D maybe TRBD1 (7 bases). Germline lookup yields CDR1 MNHEY and CDR2 SVGEGT. The germline V and J ends were trimmed by 7 bases and 0 bases, with 19 bases remaining between them. The CDR3 loop spans 16 amino acids. The CDR3 here is CASIFTRDRSSYEQYF. In nucleotides, the CDR3 is TGTGCCAGCATCTTCACGCGGGACAGATCCTCCTACGAGCAGTACTTC.

This clonotype was observed at least ten times. The V and J genes are TRBV6-1 and TRBJ2-3; TRBD1 might be the D (6 bases). Germline V gene data show CDR1 as MNHNS and CDR2 as SASEGT. The CDR3 has 13 residues. The germline V and J ends were trimmed by 10 bases and 2 bases, with 13 bases remaining between them. The CDR3, as DNA: TGTGCCATTACTACAGGGAACACAGATACGCAGTATTTT. Translating gives CAITTGNTDTQYF.

This clonotype occurred many times. The chain couples TRBV7-2 to TRBJ2-7, with unresolved D. The V end lost 5 bases, the J end lost 0 bases, and 8 bases lay between the germline ends. This CDR3 region has 13 residues. Germline loops: CDR1 SGHTA, CDR2 FQGNSA. The CDR3: CASSPYSSYEQYF. The CDR3 DNA reads TGTGCCAGCAGCCCCTATAGCTCCTACGAGCAGTACTTC.

Ten or more counts support this clonotype. The chain carries TRBV12-3 or TRBV12-4 and TRBJ2-6; D is undetermined. The CDR3 is 11 residues long. V was clipped by 5 bases and J by 15 bases, with 11 bases between them. The CDR3 here is CASSPGFGLTF. DNA of the CDR3: TGTGCCAGCAGTCCCGGTTTTGGCCTGACTTTC.

This clonotype occurred a few times. The rearrangement links TRBV20-1 to TRBJ2-5, with TRBD1 matching over 9 bases. V was pared by 5 bases and J by 5 bases, with 9 bases of the junction left unmatched. The CDR3 is 14 residues long. Germline V gene lookup returns CDR1 DFQATT and CDR2 SNEGSKA (reference sequence). CDR3 region: CSAGFGTGRETQYF. As DNA, the CDR3 is TGCAGTGCTGGCTTTGGGACAGGGCGTGAGACCCAGTACTTC.

This clonotype has a count of ten or more. V and J are TRBV12-3 or TRBV12-4 and TRBJ2-1; no clear D. This CDR3 spans 13 amino acids. V lost 2 bases, J lost 7 bases, and 9 bases lay in between. CDR3 sequence (DNA): TGTGCCAGCAGTTTATATCGTGGGAATGAGCAGTTCTTC. It is translated as CASSLYRGNEQFF.

This clonotype was observed a few times. The chain recombines TRBV6-5 with TRBJ2-2; 9 nucleotides line up with TRBD2. The J segment lost 7 bases and the V segment lost 10 bases, leaving 7 bases of the junction unmatched. The CDR3 runs to 13 residues. Germline V gives CDR1 MNHEY, CDR2 SVGAGI. The CDR3 here is CATSGLAGGELFF. The DNA of the CDR3 is TGTGCCACCTCGGGACTAGCCGGCGGGGAGCTGTTTTTT.

This clonotype was found many times. The chain carries TRBV4-2 and TRBJ2-2; no definite D call. Trimming shortened V by 4 bases and J by 6 bases, and 9 bases separated the two germline ends. CDR1 LGHNA and CDR2 YNFKEQ come from the germline V gene. The CDR3 consists of 13 residues. CDR3 bases: TGTGCCAGCAGCCTAGAGCGCTCCGGGGAGCTGTTTTTT. This sequence encodes CASSLERSGELFF.

The chain joins TRBV29-1 to TRBJ2-4; tentatively, D is TRBD1 (6 bases). The CDR3 sequence is 13 residues long. Trimming shortened V by 7 bases and J by 6 bases, and 16 bases separated the two germline ends. Germline V gene data show CDR1 as SQVTM and CDR2 as ANQGSEA. The CDR3 loop is CSATTGMGNIQYF. Written as DNA, the CDR3 is TGCAGCGCGACGACAGGAATGGGAAACATTCAGTACTTC. The full variable domain, completed using reference TRBV29-1 and TRBJ2-4, is SAVISQKPSRDICQRGTSLTIQCQVDSQVTMMFWYRQQPGQSLTLIATANQGSEATYESGFVIDKFPISRPNLTFSTLTVSNMSPEDSSIYLCSATTGMGNIQYFGAGTRLSVL.

About this clonotype itself: A much larger clone sits a single nucleotide away, making a read error possible. The chain joins TRBV12-3 or TRBV12-4 to TRBJ2-5; the match to TRBD1 covers 8 bases. The CDR3 runs 14 residues. In DNA, the CDR3 is TGTGCCAACAGTCTCGGACAGGGCGCAGAGACCCAGTACTTC. Its protein product is CANSLGQGAETQYF.

The rearrangement uses TRBV5-6 and TRBJ2-7, with no clear D. Germline V CDR1 and CDR2: SGHDT, YYEEEE. Trimming pared 4 bases from V and 6 bases from J, leaving 11 bases between. The CDR3 has 12 residues. The chain's CDR3 is CASSPGSLEQYF. The CDR3 DNA reads TGTGCCAGCAGCCCGGGCTCCCTCGAGCAGTACTTC. The entire variable domain, with the rest obtained from reference TRBV5-6 and TRBJ2-7, is as follows: DAGVTQSPTHLIKTRGQQVTLRCSPKSGHDTVSWYQQALGQGPQFIFQYYEEEERQRGNFPDRFSGHQFPNYSSELNVNALLLGDSALYLCASSPGSLEQYFGPGTRLTVT.

This clonotype was picked up many times. The chain combines TRBV12-3 or TRBV12-4 with TRBJ1-5; 10 bases line up with TRBD1. J gave up 7 bases and V 3 bases, and 9 bases lay outside the gene matches. The CDR3 is 16 amino acids. The CDR3 nucleotides read TGTGCCAGCAGTTTGCGGGACAGGGGTTCTCGCCAGCCCCAGCATTTT. Protein product: CASSLRDRGSRQPQHF.

The chain links TRBV7-2 to TRBJ1-1; D call uncertain. The germline V and J ends were trimmed by 3 bases and 3 bases, with 8 bases remaining between them. Germline values: CDR1 SGHTA, CDR2 FQGNSA. This CDR3 is 13 amino acids long. CDR3 amino acids: CASSFTKDTEAFF. CDR3 nucleotides: TGTGCCAGCAGCTTCACGAAGGACACTGAAGCTTTCTTT. The whole variable domain, filled in from reference TRBV7-2 and TRBJ1-1, reads GAGVSQSPSNKVTEKGKDVELRCDPISGHTALYWYRQSLGQGLEFLIYFQGNSAPDKSGLPSDRFSAERTGGSVSTLTIQRTQQEDSAVYLCASSFTKDTEAFFGQGTRLTVV.

This clonotype was found a few times. The V call is TRBV12-3 or TRBV12-4, the J call TRBJ2-7; D is perhaps TRBD2 (7 bases). The CDR3 runs to 15 residues. V gave up 4 bases and J gave up 1 base, with 14 bases separating them. CDR3 coding DNA: TGTGCCAGCAGTTGGGGGCGCGGGGGATCCTACGAGCAGTACTTC. This gives the protein CASSWGRGGSYEQYF.

This clonotype was picked up a small number of times. V gene TRBV5-1 combines with J gene TRBJ2-5, with D possibly TRBD2 on 5 matching bases. Germline lookup yields CDR1 SGHRS and CDR2 YFSETQ. Between the trimmed V and J ends, which lost 7 bases and 2 bases, there was a span of 12 bases. The CDR3 runs to 13 residues. DNA of the CDR3: TGCGCCAGCCAGGCGGGCAATCAAGAGACCCAGTACTTC. It translates to CASQAGNQETQYF.

This clonotype was seen repeatedly, ten times or more. The chain employs TRBV24-1 and TRBJ2-6, with 12 bases aligning to TRBD1. The trim removed 2 bases at V and 0 bases at J, leaving 13 bases unmatched. The CDR3 consists of 22 residues. Germline V CDR1 and CDR2: KGHDR, SFDVKD. The CDR3 nucleotides read TGTGCCACCAGTGATTCCGAACCGGGACAGGGGGCCGCCCACTCTGGGGCCAACGTCCTGACTTTC. It encodes CATSDSEPGQGAAHSGANVLTF.